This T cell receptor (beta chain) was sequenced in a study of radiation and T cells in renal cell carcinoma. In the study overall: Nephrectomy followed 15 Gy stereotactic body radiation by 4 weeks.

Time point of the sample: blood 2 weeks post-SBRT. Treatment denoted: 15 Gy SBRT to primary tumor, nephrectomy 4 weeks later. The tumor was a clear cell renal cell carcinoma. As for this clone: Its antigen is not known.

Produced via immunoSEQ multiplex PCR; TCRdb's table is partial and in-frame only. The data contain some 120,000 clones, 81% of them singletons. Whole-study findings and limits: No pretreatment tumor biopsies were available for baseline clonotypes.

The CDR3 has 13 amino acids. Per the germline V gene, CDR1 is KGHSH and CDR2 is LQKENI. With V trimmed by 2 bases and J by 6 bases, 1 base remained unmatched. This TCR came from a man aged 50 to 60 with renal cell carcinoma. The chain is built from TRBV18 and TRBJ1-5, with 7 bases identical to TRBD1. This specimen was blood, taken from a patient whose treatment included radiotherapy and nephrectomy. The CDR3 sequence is CASSPEGAQPQHF. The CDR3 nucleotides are TGTGCCAGCTCACCAGAGGGGGCTCAGCCCCAGCATTTT. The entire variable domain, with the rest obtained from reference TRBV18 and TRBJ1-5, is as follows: NAGVMQNPRHLVRRRGQEARLRCSPMKGHSHVYWYRQLPEEGLKFMVYLQKENIIDESGMPKERFSAEFPKEGPSILRIQQVVRGDSAAYFCASSPEGAQPQHFGDGTRLSIL.